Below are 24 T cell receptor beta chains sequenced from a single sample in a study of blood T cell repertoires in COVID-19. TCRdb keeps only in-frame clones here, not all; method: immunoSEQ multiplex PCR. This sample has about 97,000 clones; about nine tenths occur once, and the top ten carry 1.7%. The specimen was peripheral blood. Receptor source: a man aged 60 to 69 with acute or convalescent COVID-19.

The CDR3 sequence is CASSFGAGGLYNEQFF. Written as DNA, the CDR3 is TGTGCCAGCAGCTTTGGCGCGGGGGGTCTCTACAATGAGCAGTTCTTC. The rearrangement uses TRBV11-2 and TRBJ2-1; TRBD2 agrees at 8 bases. Germline CDR1 reads SGHAT; CDR2 reads FQNNGV. The CDR3 sequence is 16 residues long. J lost 3 bases, V lost 3 bases, and 7 bases had no gene match.

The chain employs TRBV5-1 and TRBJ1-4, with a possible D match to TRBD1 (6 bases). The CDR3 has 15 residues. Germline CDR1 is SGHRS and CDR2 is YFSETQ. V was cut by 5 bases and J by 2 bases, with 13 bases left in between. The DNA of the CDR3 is TGCGCCAGCAGATTATCAGGGGTGACTAATGAAAAACTGTTTTTT. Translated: CASRLSGVTNEKLFF.

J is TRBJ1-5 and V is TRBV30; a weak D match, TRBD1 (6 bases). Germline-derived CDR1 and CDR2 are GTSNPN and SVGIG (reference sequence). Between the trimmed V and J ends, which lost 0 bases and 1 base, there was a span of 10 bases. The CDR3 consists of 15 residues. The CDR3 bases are TGTGCCTGGAGTGTGGGCCAGGGGAGCAATCAGCCCCAGCATTTT. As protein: CAWSVGQGSNQPQHF. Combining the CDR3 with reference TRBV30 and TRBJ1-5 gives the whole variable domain SQTIHQWPATLVQPVGSPLSLECTVEGTSNPNLYWYRQAAGRGLQLLFYSVGIGQISSEVPQNLSASRPQDRQFILSSKKLLLSDSGFYLCAWSVGQGSNQPQHFGDGTRLSIL.

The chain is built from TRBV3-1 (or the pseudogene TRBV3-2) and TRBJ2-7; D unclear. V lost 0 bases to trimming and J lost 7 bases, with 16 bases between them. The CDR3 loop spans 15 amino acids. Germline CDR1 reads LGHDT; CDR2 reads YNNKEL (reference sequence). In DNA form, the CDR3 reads TGTGCCAGCAGCCAAGATATTGCTAGTCTGGGTGAGCAGTACGTC. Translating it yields CASSQDIASLGEQYV.

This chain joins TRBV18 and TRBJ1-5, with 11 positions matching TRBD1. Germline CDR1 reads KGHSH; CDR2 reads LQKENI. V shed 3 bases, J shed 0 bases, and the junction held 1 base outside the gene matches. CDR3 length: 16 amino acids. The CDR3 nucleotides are TGTGCCAGCTCACCGGGACAGGGGGGTAGCAATCAGCCCCAGCATTTT. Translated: CASSPGQGGSNQPQHF. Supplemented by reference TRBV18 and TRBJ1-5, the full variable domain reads NAGVMQNPRHLVRRRGQEARLRCSPMKGHSHVYWYRQLPEEGLKFMVYLQKENIIDESGMPKERFSAEFPKEGPSILRIQQVVRGDSAAYFCASSPGQGGSNQPQHFGDGTRLSIL.

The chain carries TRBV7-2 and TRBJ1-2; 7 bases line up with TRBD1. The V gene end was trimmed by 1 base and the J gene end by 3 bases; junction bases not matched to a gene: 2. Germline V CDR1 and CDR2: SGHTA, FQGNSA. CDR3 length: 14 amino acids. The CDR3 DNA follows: TGTGCCAGCAGCTTAGTAGGGGGCGACTATGGCTACACCTTC. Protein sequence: CASSLVGGDYGYTF.

CDR3: CASSLGTGGMETQYF. The CDR3 nucleotides read TGTGCCAGCAGCTTAGGGACAGGGGGTATGGAGACCCAGTACTTC. This chain joins TRBV7-6 and TRBJ2-5; 10 bases match TRBD1. Unmatched junction bases numbered 4, after V lost 1 base and J lost 5 bases. The CDR3 sequence is 15 residues long. CDR1 and CDR2 from the germline V gene are SGHVS and FNYEAQ.

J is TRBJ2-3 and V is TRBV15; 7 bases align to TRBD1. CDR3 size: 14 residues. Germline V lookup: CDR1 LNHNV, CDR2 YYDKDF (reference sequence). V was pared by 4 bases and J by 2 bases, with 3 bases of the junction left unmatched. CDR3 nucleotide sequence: TGTGCCACCAGCAAGACAGGGACCACAGATACGCAGTATTTT. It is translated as CATSKTGTTDTQYF.

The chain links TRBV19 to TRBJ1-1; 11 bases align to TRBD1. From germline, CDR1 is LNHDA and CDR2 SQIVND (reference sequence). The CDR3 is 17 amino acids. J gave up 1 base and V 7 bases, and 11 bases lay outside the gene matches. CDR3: CASTKITGQGANTEAFF. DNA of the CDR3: TGTGCCAGTACCAAGATCACCGGACAGGGGGCGAACACTGAAGCTTTCTTT.

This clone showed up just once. This CDR3 reads CASSRSGTGAGNYGYTF. CDR3 bases: TGTGCCAGCAGCCGATCCGGGACAGGGGCTGGCAACTATGGCTACACCTTC. V and J are TRBV3-1 (or the pseudogene TRBV3-2) and TRBJ1-2, with 10 bases lining up with TRBD1. Per the germline V gene, CDR1 is LGHDT and CDR2 is YNNKEL (reference sequence). V dropped 4 bases and J dropped 2; count of bases not matched to a gene: 10. This CDR3 has 17 amino acids.

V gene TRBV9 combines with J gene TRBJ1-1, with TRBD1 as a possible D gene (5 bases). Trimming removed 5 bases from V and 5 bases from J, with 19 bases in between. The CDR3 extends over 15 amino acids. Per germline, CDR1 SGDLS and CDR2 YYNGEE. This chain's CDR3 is CASRATSSGETEAFF. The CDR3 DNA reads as TGTGCCAGCAGGGCAACCTCTTCGGGGGAAACTGAAGCTTTCTTT. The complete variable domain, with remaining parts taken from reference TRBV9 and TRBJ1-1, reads DSGVTQTPKHLITATGQRVTLRCSPRSGDLSVYWYQQSLDQGLQFLIQYYNGEERAKGNILERFSAQQFPDLHSELNLSSLELGDSALYFCASRATSSGETEAFFGQGTRLTVV.

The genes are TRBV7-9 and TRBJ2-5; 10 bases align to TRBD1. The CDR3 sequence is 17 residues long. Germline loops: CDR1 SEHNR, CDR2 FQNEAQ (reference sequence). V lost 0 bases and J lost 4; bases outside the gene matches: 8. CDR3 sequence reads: CASSLALRQGALETQYF. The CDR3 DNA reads TGTGCCAGCAGCTTAGCTTTGCGACAGGGGGCCCTAGAGACCCAGTACTTC.

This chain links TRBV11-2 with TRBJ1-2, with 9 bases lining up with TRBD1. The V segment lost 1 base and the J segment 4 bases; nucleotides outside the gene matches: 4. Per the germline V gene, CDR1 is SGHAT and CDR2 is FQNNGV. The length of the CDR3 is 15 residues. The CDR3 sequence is CASSLGGDRVYGYTF. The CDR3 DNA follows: TGTGCCAGCAGCTTAGGCGGGGACAGGGTCTATGGCTACACCTTC.

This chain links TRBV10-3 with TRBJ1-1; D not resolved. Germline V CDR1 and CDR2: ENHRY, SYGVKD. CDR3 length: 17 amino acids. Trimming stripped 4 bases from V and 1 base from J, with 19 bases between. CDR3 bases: TGTGCCATCAGTGGAGGTTATTCAGCGACGTCGAACACTGAAGCTTTCTTT. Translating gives CAISGGYSATSNTEAFF.

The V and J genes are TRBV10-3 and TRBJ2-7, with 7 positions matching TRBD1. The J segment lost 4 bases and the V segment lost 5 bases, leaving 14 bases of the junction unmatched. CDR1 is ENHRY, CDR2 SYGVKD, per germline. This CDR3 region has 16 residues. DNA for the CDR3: TGTGCCATCAGTTTCTCCGACAGGGACGCCCAGTACGAGCAGTACTTC. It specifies CAISFSDRDAQYEQYF.

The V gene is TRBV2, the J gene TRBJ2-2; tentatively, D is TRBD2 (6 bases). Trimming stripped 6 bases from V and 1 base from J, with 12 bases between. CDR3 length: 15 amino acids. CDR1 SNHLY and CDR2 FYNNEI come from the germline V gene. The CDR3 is CASRSGTGNTGELFF. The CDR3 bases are TGTGCCAGCAGGTCCGGGACTGGGAACACCGGGGAGCTGTTTTTT.

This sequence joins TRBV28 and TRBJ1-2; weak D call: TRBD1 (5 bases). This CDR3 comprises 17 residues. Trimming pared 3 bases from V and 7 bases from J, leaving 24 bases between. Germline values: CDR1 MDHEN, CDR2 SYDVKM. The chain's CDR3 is CASSLASAGMGAVGYTF. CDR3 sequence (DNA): TGTGCCAGCAGTTTGGCCTCTGCAGGGATGGGCGCCGTTGGCTACACCTTC.

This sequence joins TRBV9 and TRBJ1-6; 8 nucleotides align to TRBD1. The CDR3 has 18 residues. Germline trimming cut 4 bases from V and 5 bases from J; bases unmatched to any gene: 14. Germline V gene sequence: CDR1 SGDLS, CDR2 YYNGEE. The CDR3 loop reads CASSTLPGTGGNNSPLHF. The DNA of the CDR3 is TGTGCCAGCAGCACTCTTCCCGGGACAGGAGGAAATAATTCACCCCTCCACTTT. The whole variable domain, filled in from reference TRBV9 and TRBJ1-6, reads DSGVTQTPKHLITATGQRVTLRCSPRSGDLSVYWYQQSLDQGLQFLIQYYNGEERAKGNILERFSAQQFPDLHSELNLSSLELGDSALYFCASSTLPGTGGNNSPLHFGNGTRLTVT.

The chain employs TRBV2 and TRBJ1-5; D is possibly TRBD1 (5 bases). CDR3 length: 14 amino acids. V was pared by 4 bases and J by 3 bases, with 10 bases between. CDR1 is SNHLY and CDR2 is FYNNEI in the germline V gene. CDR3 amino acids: CASSVWGVNQPQHF. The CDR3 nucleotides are TGTGCCAGCAGTGTCTGGGGGGTCAATCAGCCCCAGCATTTT. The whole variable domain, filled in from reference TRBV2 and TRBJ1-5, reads EPEVTQTPSHQVTQMGQEVILRCVPISNHLYFYWYRQILGQKVEFLVSFYNNEISEKSEIFDDQFSVERPDGSNFTLKIRSTKLEDSAMYFCASSVWGVNQPQHFGDGTRLSIL.

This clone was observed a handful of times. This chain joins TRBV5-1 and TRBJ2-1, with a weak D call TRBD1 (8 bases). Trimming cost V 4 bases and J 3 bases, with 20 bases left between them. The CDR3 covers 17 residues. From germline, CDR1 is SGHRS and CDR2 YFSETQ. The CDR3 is CASSTISTGGGYNEQFF. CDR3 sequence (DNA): TGCGCCAGCAGCACAATCTCCACAGGGGGGGGCTACAATGAGCAGTTCTTC.

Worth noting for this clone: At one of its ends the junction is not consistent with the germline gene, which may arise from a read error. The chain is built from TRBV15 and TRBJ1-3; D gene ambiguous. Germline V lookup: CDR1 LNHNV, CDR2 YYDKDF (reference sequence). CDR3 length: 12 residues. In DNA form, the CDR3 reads TGTGCCACCAGCAGAGATACAGACCGCCCGGATTTT. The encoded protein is CATSRDTDRPDF.

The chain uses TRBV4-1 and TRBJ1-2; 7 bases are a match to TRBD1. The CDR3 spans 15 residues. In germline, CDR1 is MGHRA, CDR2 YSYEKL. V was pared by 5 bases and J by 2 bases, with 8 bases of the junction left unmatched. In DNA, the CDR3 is TGCGCCAGCAGCTACAGCCCGGGACAGAACTATGGCTACACCTTC. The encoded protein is CASSYSPGQNYGYTF.

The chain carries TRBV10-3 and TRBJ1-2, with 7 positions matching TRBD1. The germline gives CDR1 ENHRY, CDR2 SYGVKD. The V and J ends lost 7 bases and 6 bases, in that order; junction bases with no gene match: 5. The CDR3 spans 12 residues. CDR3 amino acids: CAITGTDNGYTF. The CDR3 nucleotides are TGTGCCATCACTGGGACAGACAATGGCTACACCTTC.

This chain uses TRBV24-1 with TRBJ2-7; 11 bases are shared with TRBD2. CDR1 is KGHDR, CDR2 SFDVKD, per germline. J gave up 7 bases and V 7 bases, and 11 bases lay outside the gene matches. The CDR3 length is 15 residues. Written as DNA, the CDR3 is TGTGCCACCAGGGAGCACGGACTAGCGGGCCCTGAGCAGTACGTC. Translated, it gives CATREHGLAGPEQYV.